These 10 T cell receptor beta chains share one sample of origin, sequenced in a study of OX40 agonist ivuxolimab in advanced cancers. The library relied on the immunoSEQ multiplex PCR assay. Imported from immuneACCESS, the table was reduced by TCRdb to in-frame sequences with V and J called. These copies leave out some clones; in studies compared against another copy, an unresolved V gene accounts for under half, and the cause of the remainder is not known. This sample gives 60,000 to 65,000 clones in total; roughly 84% of them show up just once. Less than 3.5% of the sample is in the top ten clones. Material: CD4+ or CD8+ T cells sorted from blood, obtained in a trial of the OX40 agonist ivuxolimab. These receptor sequences come from an adult with an advanced solid tumor such as melanoma, head and neck, liver or kidney cancer.

The CDR3 coding sequence is TGTGCCAGCAGGACATTACAGGGGGCGAGGTATGGCTACACCTTC. Translating gives CASRTLQGARYGYTF. The chain carries TRBV27 and TRBJ1-2; TRBD1 matches 9 bases. Germline V gives CDR1 MNHEY, CDR2 SMNVEV (reference sequence). The ends lost 6 bases at V and 5 bases at J; junction bases unmatched: 10. The CDR3 has 15 amino acids.

The rearrangement uses TRBV7-9 and TRBJ1-3, with D uncertain. The V gene lost 2 bases and the J gene lost 9 bases, with 14 bases spanning the gap. From germline, CDR1 is SEHNR and CDR2 FQNEAQ (reference sequence). The CDR3 extends over 14 amino acids. CDR3 sequence (DNA): TGTGCCAGCAGCTTAAACGCCCCTGAGGGCACCATATATTTT. Protein: CASSLNAPEGTIYF.

The sample holds one count of this clone. The J gene is TRBJ1-2, the V gene TRBV7-8; tentatively, D is TRBD1 (5 bases). This CDR3 is built from 14 residues. Germline V gene sequence: CDR1 SGHVS, CDR2 FQNEAQ. Trimming took 0 bases from V and 3 from J, leaving 8 bases between them. Written as DNA, the CDR3 is TGTGCCAGCAGCTTAGCTGGGACCTACTATGGCTACACCTTC. It encodes CASSLAGTYYGYTF.

The chain links TRBV27 to TRBJ2-5, with 8 bases fitting TRBD1. CDR1 is MNHEY, CDR2 SMNVEV, per germline (reference sequence). J was trimmed by 5 bases and V by 9 bases; bases with no gene match: 11. This CDR3 comprises 14 residues. The CDR3 is CARPSSDREETQYF. The CDR3 DNA follows: TGTGCCAGGCCCTCCTCGGACAGGGAGGAGACCCAGTACTTC.

V and J are TRBV18 and TRBJ1-4; D may be TRBD1 (5 bases). Per germline, CDR1 KGHSH and CDR2 LQKENI. Trimming took off 3 bases at V and 8 bases at J, with 13 bases between the two ends. The CDR3 is 14 amino acids. CDR3 bases: TGTGCCAGCTCACCTTCGGGACGGGTAGAAAAACTGTTTTTT. Residues: CASSPSGRVEKLFF. Drawing the rest from reference TRBV18 and TRBJ1-4, the complete variable domain is NAGVMQNPRHLVRRRGQEARLRCSPMKGHSHVYWYRQLPEEGLKFMVYLQKENIIDESGMPKERFSAEFPKEGPSILRIQQVVRGDSAAYFCASSPSGRVEKLFFGSGTQLSVL.

This clone was seen once. Here the CDR3 DNA reads TGCGCCAGCAGCCTCACTAGCGGGAGGCCCCCCAATGAGCAGTTCTTC. Amino acid sequence: CASSLTSGRPPNEQFF. This chain joins TRBV5-1 and TRBJ2-1; 12 bases are a match to TRBD2. The germline V gene encodes CDR1 SGHRS and CDR2 YFSETQ. The CDR3 consists of 16 residues. V lost 4 bases to trimming and J lost 6 bases; unmatched junction nucleotides: 8.

There are a few counts of this clone. J is TRBJ1-6 and V is TRBV27, with D tentatively TRBD1 (5 bases). Per germline, CDR1 MNHEY and CDR2 SMNVEV (reference sequence). The CDR3 totals 15 residues. V dropped 0 bases and J dropped 9 bases, with 12 bases sitting between them. The DNA of the CDR3 is TGTGCCAGCAGTTTATCTGTTTGGGGGACTTCACCCCTCCACTTT. Amino acids: CASSLSVWGTSPLHF.

This clone was picked up a small number of times. The gene calls are TRBV4-1 and TRBJ2-1, with 7 bases aligning to TRBD1. Losses at the gene ends were 3 bases for V and 4 bases for J; bases not matched to a gene: 6. The CDR3 is 15 residues long. Germline values: CDR1 MGHRA, CDR2 YSYEKL. The CDR3 region is CASSQNRDRYNEQFF. As DNA, the CDR3 is TGCGCCAGCAGCCAGAACCGGGACAGATACAATGAGCAGTTCTTC.

The genes are TRBV4-2 and TRBJ1-2; no firm D call. Germline V lookup: CDR1 LGHNA, CDR2 YNFKEQ. Deletions cut 0 bases from V and 5 bases from J, with 13 bases between. This CDR3 has 15 residues. CDR3 bases: TGTGCCAGCAGCCAAGATAAAACAGTTCCTTATGGCTACACCTTC. Amino acids: CASSQDKTVPYGYTF.

The chain recombines TRBV28 with TRBJ2-7, with 7 bases lining up with TRBD1. Trimming removed 2 bases from V and 0 bases from J; junction bases left unmatched: 4. The CDR3 loop spans 15 amino acids. Per the germline V gene, CDR1 is MDHEN and CDR2 is SYDVKM. In DNA, the CDR3 is TGTGCCAGCAGTTTACCGGGACAGAGCTCCTACGAGCAGTACTTC. It specifies CASSLPGQSSYEQYF.